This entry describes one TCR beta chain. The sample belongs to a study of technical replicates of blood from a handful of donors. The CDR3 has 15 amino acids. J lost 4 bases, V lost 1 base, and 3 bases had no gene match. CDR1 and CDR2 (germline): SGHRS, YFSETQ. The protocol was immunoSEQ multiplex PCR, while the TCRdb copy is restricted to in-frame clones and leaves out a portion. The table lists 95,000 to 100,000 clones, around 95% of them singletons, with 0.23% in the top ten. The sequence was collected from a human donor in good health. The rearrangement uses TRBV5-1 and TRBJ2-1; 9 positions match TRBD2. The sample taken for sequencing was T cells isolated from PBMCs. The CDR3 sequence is CASSLSSGRYNEQFF. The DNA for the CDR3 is TGCGCCAGCAGCTTGAGTAGCGGGAGATACAATGAGCAGTTCTTC.